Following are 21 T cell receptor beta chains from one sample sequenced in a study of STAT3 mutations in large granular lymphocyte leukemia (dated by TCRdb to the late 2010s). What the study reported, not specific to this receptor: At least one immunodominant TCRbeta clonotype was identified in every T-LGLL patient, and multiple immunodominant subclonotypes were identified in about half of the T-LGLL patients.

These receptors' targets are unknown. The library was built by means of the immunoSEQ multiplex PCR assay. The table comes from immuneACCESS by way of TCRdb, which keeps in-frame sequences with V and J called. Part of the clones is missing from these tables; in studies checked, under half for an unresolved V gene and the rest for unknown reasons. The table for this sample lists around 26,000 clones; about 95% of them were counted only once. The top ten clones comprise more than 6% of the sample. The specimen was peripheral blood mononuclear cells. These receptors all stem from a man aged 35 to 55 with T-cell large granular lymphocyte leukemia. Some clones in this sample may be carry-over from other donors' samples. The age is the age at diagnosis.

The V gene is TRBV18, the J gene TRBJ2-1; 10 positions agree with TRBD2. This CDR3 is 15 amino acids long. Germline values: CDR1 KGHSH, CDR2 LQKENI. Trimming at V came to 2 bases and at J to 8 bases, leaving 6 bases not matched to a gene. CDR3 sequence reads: CASSPNQRGGDEQFF. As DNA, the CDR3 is TGTGCCAGCTCACCAAACCAGCGGGGGGGCGATGAGCAGTTCTTC.

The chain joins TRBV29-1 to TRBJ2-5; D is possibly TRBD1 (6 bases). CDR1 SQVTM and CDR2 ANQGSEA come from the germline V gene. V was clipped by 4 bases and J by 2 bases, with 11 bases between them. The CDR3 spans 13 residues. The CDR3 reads CSVGGTTQETQYF. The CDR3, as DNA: TGCAGCGTTGGTGGGACAACGCAAGAGACCCAGTACTTC.

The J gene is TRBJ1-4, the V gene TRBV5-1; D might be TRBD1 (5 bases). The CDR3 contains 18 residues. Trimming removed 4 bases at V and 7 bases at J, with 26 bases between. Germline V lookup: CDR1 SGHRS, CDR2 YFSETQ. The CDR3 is CASSPGVTRTELIEKLFF. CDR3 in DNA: TGCGCCAGCAGCCCGGGGGTAACCAGGACGGAACTGATTGAAAAACTGTTTTTT.

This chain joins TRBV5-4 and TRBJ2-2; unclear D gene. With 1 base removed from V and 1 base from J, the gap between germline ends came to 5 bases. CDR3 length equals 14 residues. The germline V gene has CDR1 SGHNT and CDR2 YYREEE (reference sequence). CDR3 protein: CASSLRLNTGELFF. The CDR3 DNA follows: TGTGCCAGCAGCTTGCGACTGAACACCGGGGAGCTGTTTTTT. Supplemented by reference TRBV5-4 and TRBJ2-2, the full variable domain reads ETGVTQSPTHLIKTRGQQVTLRCSSQSGHNTVSWYQQALGQGPQFIFQYYREEENGRGNFPPRFSGLQFPNYSSELNVNALELDDSALYLCASSLRLNTGELFFGEGSRLTVL.

The CDR3 nucleotides are TGTGCCAGCAGCTTGGGGGAGGGCAGGGAGCGCGGCTACACCTTC. It specifies CASSLGEGRERGYTF. The chain is built from TRBV5-4 and TRBJ1-2; D possibly corresponds to TRBD1 (5 bases). In germline, CDR1 is SGHNT, CDR2 YYREEE (reference sequence). V lost 0 bases and J lost 8, with 17 bases in between. The CDR3 is 15 amino acids.

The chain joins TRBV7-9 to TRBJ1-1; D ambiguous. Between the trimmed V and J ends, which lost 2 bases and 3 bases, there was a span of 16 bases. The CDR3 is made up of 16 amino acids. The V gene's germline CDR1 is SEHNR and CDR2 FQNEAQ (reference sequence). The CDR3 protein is CASSLHGTFDYTEAFF. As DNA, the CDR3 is TGTGCCAGCAGCTTACATGGCACCTTTGACTACACTGAAGCTTTCTTT.

This chain's CDR3 is CASSQEDYGYTF. CDR3 bases: TGTGCCAGCAGCCAAGAGGACTATGGCTACACCTTC. V gene TRBV14 combines with J gene TRBJ1-2; no clear D gene. The germline V and J ends were trimmed by 0 bases and 3 bases, with 2 bases remaining between them. The CDR3 contains 12 residues. Germline V gives CDR1 SGHDN, CDR2 FVKESK. Combining the CDR3 with reference TRBV14 and TRBJ1-2 gives the whole variable domain EAGVTQFPSHSVIEKGQTVTLRCDPISGHDNLYWYRRVMGKEIKFLLHFVKESKQDESGMPNNRFLAERTGGTYSTLKVQPAELEDSGVYFCASSQEDYGYTFGSGTRLTVV.

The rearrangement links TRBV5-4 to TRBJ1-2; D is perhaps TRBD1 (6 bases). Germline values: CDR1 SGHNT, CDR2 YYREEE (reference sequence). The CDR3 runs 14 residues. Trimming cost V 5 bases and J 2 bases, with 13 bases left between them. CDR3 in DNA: TGTGCCAGCAGTCGGGACACCGTAAACTATGGCTACACCTTC. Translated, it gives CASSRDTVNYGYTF.

The CDR3 spells CASSSPGTEQFF. CDR3 nucleotides: TGTGCCAGCAGCTCCCCGGGTACTGAGCAGTTCTTC. V is TRBV11-2 and J is TRBJ2-1; D remains unclear. The CDR3 totals 12 residues. With 4 bases removed from V and 9 bases from J, the gap between germline ends came to 10 bases. CDR1 and CDR2 from the germline V gene are SGHAT and FQNNGV.

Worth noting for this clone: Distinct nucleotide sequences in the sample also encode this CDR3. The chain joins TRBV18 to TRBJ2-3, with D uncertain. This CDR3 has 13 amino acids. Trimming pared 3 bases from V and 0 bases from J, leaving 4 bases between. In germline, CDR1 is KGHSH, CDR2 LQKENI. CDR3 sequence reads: CASSPPSTDTQYF. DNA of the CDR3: TGTGCCAGCTCACCTCCTAGCACAGATACGCAGTATTTT.

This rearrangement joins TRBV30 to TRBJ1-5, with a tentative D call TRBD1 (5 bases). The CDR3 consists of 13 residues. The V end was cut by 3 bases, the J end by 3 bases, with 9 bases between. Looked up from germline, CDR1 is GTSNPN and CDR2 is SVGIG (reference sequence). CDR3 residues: CAWSRQNNQPQHF. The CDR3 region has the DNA TGTGCCTGGAGCCGACAGAACAATCAGCCCCAGCATTTT.

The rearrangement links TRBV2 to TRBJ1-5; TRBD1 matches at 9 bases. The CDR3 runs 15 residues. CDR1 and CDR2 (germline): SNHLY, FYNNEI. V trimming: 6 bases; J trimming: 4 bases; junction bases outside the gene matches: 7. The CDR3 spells CASSGTGYGNQPQHF. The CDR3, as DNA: TGTGCCAGCAGCGGGACAGGGTACGGGAATCAGCCCCAGCATTTT.

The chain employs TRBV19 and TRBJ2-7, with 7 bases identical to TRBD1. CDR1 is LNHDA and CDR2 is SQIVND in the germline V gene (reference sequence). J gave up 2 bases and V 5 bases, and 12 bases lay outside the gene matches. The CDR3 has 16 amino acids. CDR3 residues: CASSPGTVQAAYEQYF. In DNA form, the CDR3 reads TGTGCCAGTAGTCCAGGGACAGTCCAAGCAGCCTACGAGCAGTACTTC.

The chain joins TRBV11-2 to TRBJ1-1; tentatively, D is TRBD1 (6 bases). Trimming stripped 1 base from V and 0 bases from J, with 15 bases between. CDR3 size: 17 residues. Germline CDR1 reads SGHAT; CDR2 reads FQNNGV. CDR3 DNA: TGTGCCAGCAGCTTAGGTAAAGGACAGACAATGAACACTGAAGCTTTCTTT. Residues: CASSLGKGQTMNTEAFF.

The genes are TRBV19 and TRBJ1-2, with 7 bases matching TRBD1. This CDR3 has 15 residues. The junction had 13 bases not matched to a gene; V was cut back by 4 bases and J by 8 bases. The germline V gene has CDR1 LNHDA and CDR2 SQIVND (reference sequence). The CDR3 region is CASSTRQGRSKGYTF. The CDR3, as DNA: TGTGCCAGTAGTACCCGACAGGGACGGTCTAAAGGCTACACCTTC.

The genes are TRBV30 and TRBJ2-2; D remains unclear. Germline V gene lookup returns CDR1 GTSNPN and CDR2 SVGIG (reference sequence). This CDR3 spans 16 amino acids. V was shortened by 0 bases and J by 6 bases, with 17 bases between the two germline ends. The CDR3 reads CAWSVSRVSGPGELFF. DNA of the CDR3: TGTGCCTGGAGTGTTAGTAGGGTATCGGGCCCCGGGGAGCTGTTTTTT. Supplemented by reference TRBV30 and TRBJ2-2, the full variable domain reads SQTIHQWPATLVQPVGSPLSLECTVEGTSNPNLYWYRQAAGRGLQLLFYSVGIGQISSEVPQNLSASRPQDRQFILSSKKLLLSDSGFYLCAWSVSRVSGPGELFFGEGSRLTVL.

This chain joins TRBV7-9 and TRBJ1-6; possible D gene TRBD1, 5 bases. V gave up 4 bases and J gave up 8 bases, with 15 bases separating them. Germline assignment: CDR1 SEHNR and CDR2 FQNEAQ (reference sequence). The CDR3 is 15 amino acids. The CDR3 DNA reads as TGTGCCAGCAGCTCCCAAGGGGCAGGTTATTCACCCCTCCACTTT. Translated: CASSSQGAGYSPLHF.

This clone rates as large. Written as DNA, the CDR3 is TGTGCCCCAAGGGGGGGTATAGGGTACACTGAAGCTTTCTTT. This codes for CAPRGGIGYTEAFF. This chain joins TRBV6-5 and TRBJ1-1; maybe TRBD1 (6 bases). This CDR3 comprises 14 residues. Germline V gene data show CDR1 as MNHEY and CDR2 as SVGAGI. Trimming took off 11 bases at V and 3 bases at J, with 19 bases between the two ends.

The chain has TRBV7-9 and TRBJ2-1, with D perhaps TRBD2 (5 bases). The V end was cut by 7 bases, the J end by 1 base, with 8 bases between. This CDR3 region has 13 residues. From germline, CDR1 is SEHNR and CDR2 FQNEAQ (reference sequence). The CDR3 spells CASNPGSYNEQFF. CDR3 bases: TGTGCCAGCAACCCGGGGTCCTACAATGAGCAGTTCTTC.

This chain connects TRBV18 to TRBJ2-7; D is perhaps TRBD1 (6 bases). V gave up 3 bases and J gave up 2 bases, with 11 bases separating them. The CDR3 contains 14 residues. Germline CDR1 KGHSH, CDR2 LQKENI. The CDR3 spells CASSPPGQTYEQYF. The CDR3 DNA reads TGTGCCAGCTCACCTCCTGGACAGACCTACGAGCAGTACTTC.

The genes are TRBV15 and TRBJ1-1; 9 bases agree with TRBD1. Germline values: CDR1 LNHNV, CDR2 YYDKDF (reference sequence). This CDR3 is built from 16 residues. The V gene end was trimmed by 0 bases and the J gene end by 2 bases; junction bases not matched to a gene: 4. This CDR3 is CATSRDPGQGNTEAFF. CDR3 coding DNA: TGTGCCACCAGCAGAGACCCGGGACAGGGTAACACTGAAGCTTTCTTT.